This T cell receptor beta chain comes out of a study of OX40 agonist ivuxolimab in advanced cancers. Study information: The mean age was about 61 years, ranging from roughly 23 to 90, with under 90% of participants male.

TCRdb's copy holds only in-frame clones and misses some; the assay was immunoSEQ multiplex PCR. The sample lists around 67,000 clones; over 70% were seen once. The germline V gene encodes CDR1 MNHEY and CDR2 SMNVEV (reference sequence). The germline V and J ends were trimmed by 3 bases and 1 base, with 6 bases remaining between them. This CDR3 comprises 13 residues. The origin of this receptor is an adult with an advanced solid tumor such as melanoma, head and neck, liver or kidney cancer. The input for sequencing was CD4+ or CD8+ T cells sorted from blood, taken in a trial of the OX40 agonist ivuxolimab. V gene TRBV27 combines with J gene TRBJ1-2; no clear D gene. In DNA, the CDR3 is TGTGCCAGCAGTTTTTCGAGTAACTATGGCTACACCTTC. Translating gives CASSFSSNYGYTF.